Described below is a single T cell receptor (beta chain) sequence and its context. The antigen it recognizes is unknown. Nothing much larger sits one base from this clone, and base qualities are not available. The germline V gene gives CDR1 as SQVTM and CDR2 as ANQGSEA. The CDR3 sequence holds 13 residues, the cysteine and phenylalanine included. The retained sequence is limited to the CDR3, 39 bases, with the frame set at the first base. The V end loses 6 bases and the J end loses 6 bases, and a stretch of 14 bases separates them. The cohort comprised 666 healthy bone marrow donors. At the time of sampling, all cohort members were nominally healthy, though unrecorded immune exposures were likely present. The donor was CMV seronegative and was included in the group of approximately 350 seronegative cohort members. A peripheral blood sample was provided by each donor, and peripheral blood mononuclear cells were used for TCR beta sequencing. Genomic DNA was extracted from the blood cell samples with the Qiagen DNeasy Blood Extraction Kit.

The record originates from a study of cytomegalovirus exposure and HLA in healthy donors (TCRdb year 2017). In terms of the full investigation: An earlier analysis of roughly 630 of the donors reported more than 250 Gb of sequence data and 117 million unique TCR beta sequences from about 179 million T cells. Approximately 300 gigabases of sequencing data and around 88 million unique TCR sequences made up an early release that covered under 750 HLA-typed donors. Among the approximately 420 genotyped donors, about 85% belonged to the genetic ancestry cluster associated with self-reported Caucasian donors. The study aimed to test whether cataloging public T cell receptors could reveal signatures of past pathogen exposure. The study profiled the T cell repertoires of 666 subjects by immunosequencing and related them to cytomegalovirus serostatus. In addition to the first cohort of about 650 subjects, a separate validation cohort of 100 to 150 different subjects was used. To predict cytomegalovirus infection status, the study combined high-throughput TCR immunosequencing, statistical association of individual TCRs with disease status, and machine learning. In a later analysis, previously published TCR beta repertoires from several hundred donors were re-analyzed and high-resolution HLA genotyping was added so that TCR occurrence patterns could be studied. The later analysis used no new phenotypic data to find candidate immune exposures, relying instead on TCR beta sequences and their occurrence across donors. An earlier analysis of around 640 of the donors used high-throughput TCR beta sequencing to judge whether each TCR beta V gene segment behaved as functional or pseudogenic. Donor age, sex, ethnicity and CMV serostatus were collected together with the repertoire data. A later genetic analysis took genome-wide SNP genotypes for about 65% of the 666 donors and used that subset as a discovery cohort. Every repertoire in the discovery cohort had been generated on one and the same sequencing platform. HLA typing covered class I and class II loci at four-digit resolution. The number of typed donors differed by locus: 629-630 for A, B, C, DRB1 and DQB1; approximately 540 for DQA1; 606 for DPA1; and around 450 for DPB1. Four to six DR-DQ haplotypes were handled as single units for association and clustering because linkage in the cohort was strong. Across around 400 genotyped donors of the cohort, an average of about 250,000 unique TCR beta nucleotide sequences per donor were sequenced, and 15% to 20% of those sequences were non-productive.

Library preparation was by the immunoSEQ multiplex PCR assay. A mixture of 60 forward primers for TCR Vbeta segments and 13 reverse primers for TCR Jbeta segments was used in the multiplex PCR. Amplification of the CDR3 region of rearranged TCR beta genes was performed with a multiplex PCR assay on genomic DNA. The Illumina HiSeq System was used to sequence the amplified TCR beta libraries as 87-base-pair reads. The original pipeline was this. In a later analysis, 70 million to 95 million unique TCR beta chains were counted across the 650 to 750 repertoires, and roughly 11 million of these chains were shared by at least two donors. A nearest-neighbor algorithm error-corrected the raw reads and collapsed the reads into unique sequences, merging closely related sequences to remove PCR and sequencing errors. V, D and J gene segments were assigned by aligning CDR3 sequences to IMGT reference sequences. For a sequence to be retained, a match of at least six nucleotides to both a V gene segment and a J gene segment was required. A rearrangement counted as productive if the CDR3 had no stop codons and remained in frame with V and J, and every other rearrangement counted as non-productive. CDR3 was defined by IMGT convention, running from the second conserved V-encoded cysteine to the conserved J-encoded phenylalanine. In an earlier analysis of more than 550 of the donors, sequences lacking an unambiguous match to a single V gene segment were excluded. An earlier analysis of over 450 of the donors classified V segments as functional when productive rearrangements were above 56.7% and as segregating when the standard deviation between donors was above 5%. A statistical classification framework was built to diagnose cytomegalovirus status from the catalog of TCR beta chain sequences. In a later analysis, V and J genes were assigned by comparing TCR nucleotide sequences against IMGT/GENE-DB human TR gene sequences. The TCRdist pipeline was used in a later analysis to assign CDR3 sequences and most-parsimonious VDJ recombination scenarios. In a later analysis, every TCR beta chain was defined by the combination of its CDR3 amino acid sequence and its V-gene family, and reads without a unique V-gene family were dropped. A later analysis removed roughly 590 highly shared, low-generation-probability nucleotide sequences to deal with suspected cross-contamination and a sequencing artifact. A later analysis calculated a clonal expansion index for each public chain from normalized within-repertoire ranks of inferred template counts. A later analysis computed generation probabilities with a VDJ recombination model fitted to out-of-frame rearrangements, and checked the results against IGoR. A later analysis scored TCR-TCR, TCR-HLA and TCR-CMV co-occurrence with hypergeometric tests, applying a repertoire-size bias correction to TCR pairs. To estimate false discovery rates, a later analysis permuted the HLA or CMV assignments 20 times. In a later analysis, co-occurring TCRs were grouped with DBSCAN, and TCRdist sequence similarity was added when clustering was performed within HLA-allele-positive subsets. Co-occurrence clustering excluded repertoires with fewer than 30,000 or more than 120,000 public chains, plus five with anomalous nucleotide sharing. The source is immuneACCESS, and TCRdb retained only in-frame sequences with V and J called. Part of the clones is not carried over; for the studies checked, unresolved V genes explain less than half of this, and the remainder is unexplained. V and J calls and clone size are copied from that table; D and trimming were computed from the DNA. In all, the sample holds over 150,000 clones, and 80% of those were seen once. The leading ten clones occupy around 5% of the sample.

Broad study findings and their caveats: According to a later analysis, parvovirus B19, influenza, CMV and Epstein-Barr virus appeared linked to several top co-occurrence clusters. Because counts were too low, around 18 rarely observed V segments, including chromosome 9 orphons, were left out of the earlier analysis of 587 of the donors. In a later analysis, TCR association rates were found to vary across HLA loci, with the most associated TCRs seen for DRB1 alleles and the fewest for HLA-C alleles. The classifier was reported to diagnose cytomegalovirus status with high specificity and sensitivity in both the original cohort and the validation cohort. A later genetic analysis reported fewer N-insertions in productive TCRs among donors in an Asian-associated ancestry cluster than the roughly 650-donor mean. A further reported finding was that TCR beta sequences accurately predicted the HLA-A and HLA-B alleles for most subjects in the first cohort. Roughly uniform sequencing depth across donors was assumed in presence/absence analyses, although this assumption may not hold. An earlier analysis of 587 of the donors showed that most TCR beta V segments appeared in productive rearrangements either about 87% or about 30% of the time, which broadly matched IMGT annotations. Most TCR sequences were observed very rarely across donors, whereas some public TCRs were present in many individuals. Assigning TCR associations to individual alleles was difficult when HLA alleles, especially DR and DQ, strongly co-occurred. Specific HLA alleles were associated with more than 15,000 TCR beta sequences at a false discovery rate of 0.05 in a later analysis. In vitro tests confirmed that a few of the cytomegalovirus-associated TCR beta chains recognize cytomegalovirus antigens. Immune exposure information for the cohort was limited to CMV serostatus. The study listed 164 TCR beta chains as associated with cytomegalovirus. This cohort had only TCR beta chains sequenced, and the lack of alpha or paired-chain data limited which features could be detected. Because HLA typing was unavailable for some donors at each locus, only the typed subset was used in association tests. A later analysis found that HLA-associated TCR beta chains were more clonally expanded and had lower generation probabilities than equally common non-associated chains. Most CMV-associated TCR beta chains appeared to be HLA-restricted in a later analysis, and the HLA associations seemed to be driven largely by CMV exposure. An association between a missense DCLRE1C variant and V-gene and J-gene trimming of TCR beta chains was found in a later genetic analysis and replicated in an independent cohort. The 87-base-pair reads could not distinguish some IMGT-functional V segments, including TRBV6-2 and TRBV6-3, so those segments were excluded. A group of highly shared sequence variants was considered likely to be a technical artifact of the sequencing pipeline. It was suggested by the authors that the approach could potentially be generalized to other disease states and immunological phenotypes. Linkage disequilibrium might explain the correlated functional status among segregating V segments, but an unknown experimental factor could not be excluded.

This sequence was found in a man under 40 in good health and CMV-seronegative. The V and J genes are TRBV29-1 and TRBJ1-4, with the identity of the D gene unclear. The sequenced material came from PBMCs. CDR3 protein: CSVISREYEKLFF. In nucleotides, the sequence is TGCAGCGTCATAAGTAGGGAGTATGAAAAACTGTTTTTT.